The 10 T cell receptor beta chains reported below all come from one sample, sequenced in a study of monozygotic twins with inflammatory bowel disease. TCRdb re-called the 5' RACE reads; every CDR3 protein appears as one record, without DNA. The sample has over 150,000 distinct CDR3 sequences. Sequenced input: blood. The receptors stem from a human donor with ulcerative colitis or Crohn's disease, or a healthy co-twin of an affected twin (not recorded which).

CDR3 sequence reads: CASSRDRDSGANVLTF. J is TRBJ2-6 and V is TRBV9; lacking DNA, the TRBD1 call made by TCRdb goes unchecked. CDR3 length: 16 amino acids. CDR1 is SGDLS, CDR2 YYNGEE, per germline.

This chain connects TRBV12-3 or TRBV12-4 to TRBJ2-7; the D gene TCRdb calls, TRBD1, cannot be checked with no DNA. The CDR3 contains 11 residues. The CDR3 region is CASRGAGEQYF.

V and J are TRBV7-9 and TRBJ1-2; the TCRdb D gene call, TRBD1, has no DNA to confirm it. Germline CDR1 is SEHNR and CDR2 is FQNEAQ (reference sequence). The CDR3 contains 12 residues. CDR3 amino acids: CASSLGRDGYTF.

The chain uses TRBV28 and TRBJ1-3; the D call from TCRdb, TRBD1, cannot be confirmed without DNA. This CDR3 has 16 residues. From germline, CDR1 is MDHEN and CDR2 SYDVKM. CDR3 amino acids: CASSLEYRARGNTIYF.

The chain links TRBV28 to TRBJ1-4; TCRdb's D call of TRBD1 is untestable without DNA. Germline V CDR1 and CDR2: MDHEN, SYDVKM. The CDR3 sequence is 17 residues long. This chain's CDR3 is CASSLPLPTGTNEKLFF.

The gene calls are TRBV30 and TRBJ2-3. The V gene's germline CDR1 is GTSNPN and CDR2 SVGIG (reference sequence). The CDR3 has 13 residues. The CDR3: CAWSVRSTDTQYF. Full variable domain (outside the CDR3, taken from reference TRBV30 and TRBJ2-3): SQTIHQWPATLVQPVGSPLSLECTVEGTSNPNLYWYRQAAGRGLQLLFYSVGIGQISSEVPQNLSASRPQDRQFILSSKKLLLSDSGFYLCAWSVRSTDTQYFGPGTRLTVL.

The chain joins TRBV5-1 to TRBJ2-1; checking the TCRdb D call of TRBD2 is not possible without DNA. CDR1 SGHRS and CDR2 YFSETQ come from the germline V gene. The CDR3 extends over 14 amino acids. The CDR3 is CASSVGLAGNEQFF. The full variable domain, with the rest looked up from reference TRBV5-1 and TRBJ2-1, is KAGVTQTPRYLIKTRGQQVTLSCSPISGHRSVSWYQQTPGQGLQFLFEYFSETQRNKGNFPGRFSGRQFSNSRSEMNVSTLELGDSALYLCASSVGLAGNEQFFGPGTRLTVL.

This CDR3 is CASSLKPGTPFEQYF. The chain links TRBV27 to TRBJ2-7. The CDR3 has 15 amino acids. Germline CDR1 reads MNHEY; CDR2 reads SMNVEV (reference sequence).

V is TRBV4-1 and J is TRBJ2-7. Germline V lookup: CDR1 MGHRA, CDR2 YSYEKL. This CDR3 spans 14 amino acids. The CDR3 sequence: CASSQDLYSYEQYF.

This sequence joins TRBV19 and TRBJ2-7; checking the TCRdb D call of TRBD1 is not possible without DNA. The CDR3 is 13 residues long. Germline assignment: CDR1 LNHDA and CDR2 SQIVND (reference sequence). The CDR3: CASSIGTGGEQYF.